Below are 30 T cell receptor beta chains sequenced from a single sample in a study of blood T cell repertoires in COVID-19. Sequencing was performed with immunoSEQ multiplex PCR; in TCRdb, only in-frame clones are kept and a portion is missing. The data show 140,000 to 150,000 clones, around 84% seen once. The source material was peripheral blood. The receptors come from a human donor in a cohort sampled during active COVID-19.

The chain employs TRBV12-5 and TRBJ2-1, with D possibly TRBD1 on 6 matching bases. The V end was cut by 6 bases, the J end by 1 base, with 16 bases between. Per germline, CDR1 LGHNT and CDR2 FRNRAP. The length of the CDR3 is 16 residues. The CDR3 sequence is CASGQAGTPSYNEQFF. DNA for the CDR3: TGTGCTAGTGGCCAAGCCGGGACACCATCCTACAATGAGCAGTTCTTC.

The chain combines TRBV24-1 with TRBJ1-5, with D perhaps TRBD1 (6 bases). Trimming removed 4 bases at V and 6 bases at J, with 15 bases between. The length of the CDR3 is 15 residues. Germline CDR1 reads KGHDR; CDR2 reads SFDVKD. The CDR3 DNA reads TGTGCCACCAGTGAAGGTCAGGGGTTACCTCAGCCCCAGCATTTT. Translating it yields CATSEGQGLPQPQHF.

This rearrangement joins TRBV28 to TRBJ2-7; 7 bases are shared with TRBD1. Germline V gene data show CDR1 as MDHEN and CDR2 as SYDVKM. The junction had 6 bases not matched to a gene; V was cut back by 3 bases and J by 4 bases. The CDR3 consists of 14 residues. As DNA, the CDR3 is TGTGCCAGCAGTTTTGACAGGGTGGGATACGAGCAGTACTTC. Its protein is CASSFDRVGYEQYF. Full variable domain (remainder filled in from reference TRBV28 and TRBJ2-7): DVKVTQSSRYLVKRTGEKVFLECVQDMDHENMFWYRQDPGLGLRLIYFSYDVKMKEKGDIPEGYSVSREKKERFSLILESASTNQTSMYLCASSFDRVGYEQYFGPGTRLTVT.

The chain joins TRBV6-2 or TRBV6-3 to TRBJ1-1; 7 bases map to TRBD1. Germline V CDR1 and CDR2: MNHEY, SVGEGT. V lost 4 bases to trimming and J lost 4 bases; unmatched junction nucleotides: 9. This CDR3 spans 15 amino acids. The CDR3 sequence: CASSFLTGRGTEAFF. Here the CDR3 DNA reads TGTGCCAGCAGTTTCCTGACAGGGCGTGGCACTGAAGCTTTCTTT.

The chain couples TRBV4-3 to TRBJ2-5; D may be TRBD2 (5 bases). The V end was cut by 3 bases, the J end by 5 bases, with 13 bases between. The CDR3 contains 14 residues. CDR1 and CDR2 from the germline V gene are LGHNA and YSLEER. The CDR3 reads CASSHRPGGETQYF. CDR3 bases: TGCGCCAGCAGCCACCGACCAGGCGGGGAGACCCAGTACTTC.

The J gene is TRBJ1-4, the V gene TRBV11-1; weak D call: TRBD1 (5 bases). Germline loops: CDR1 SGHAT, CDR2 FQDESV (reference sequence). This CDR3 is built from 13 residues. Trimming cost V 0 bases and J 10 bases, with 9 bases left between them. Here the CDR3 DNA reads TGTGCCAGCAGCTTAGCCCGGAGGGGAAAACTGTTTTTT. Translating it yields CASSLARRGKLFF.

V is TRBV28 and J is TRBJ2-2; D is uncertain. Trimming stripped 4 bases from V and 8 bases from J, with 5 bases between. Germline CDR1 reads MDHEN; CDR2 reads SYDVKM. The CDR3 has 11 amino acids. CDR3 sequence: CASSYMGELFF. DNA for the CDR3: TGTGCCAGCAGTTATATGGGGGAGCTGTTTTTT.

About this clone: Germline is not matched at one junction end, which may reflect a read error. The rearrangement links TRBV6-1 to TRBJ1-6; no clear D gene. Looked up from germline, CDR1 is MNHNS and CDR2 is SASEGT. This CDR3 spans 16 amino acids. The CDR3 region has the DNA TGTGCCAGCAGTGAAGTCGGGGAGCCCTACAATTCACCCCTCCACTTT. It encodes CASSEVGEPYNSPLHF.

This clone appeared a single time. The rearrangement uses TRBV20-1 and TRBJ1-4; D unclear. The V end was cut by 3 bases, the J end by 6 bases, with 20 bases between. Germline CDR1 reads DFQATT; CDR2 reads SNEGSKA (reference sequence). This CDR3 spans 16 amino acids. The CDR3: CSASSGLPGSDEKLFF. The CDR3 DNA is TGCAGTGCTAGTAGCGGACTCCCCGGGAGCGATGAAAAACTGTTTTTT.

This chain uses TRBV11-3 with TRBJ2-4, with D perhaps TRBD2 (5 bases). In germline, CDR1 is SGHNT, CDR2 YENEEA. The CDR3 covers 19 residues. V lost 1 base, J lost 3 bases, and 22 bases lay in between. The CDR3 region has the DNA TGTGCCAGCAGCTTAGTTATGGACTGTTCAGTCGAGGTCAAAAACATTCAGTACTTC. As protein: CASSLVMDCSVEVKNIQYF.

The chain recombines TRBV6-5 with TRBJ2-5, with 8 positions matching TRBD2. The CDR3 is 15 residues long. Germline lookup yields CDR1 MNHEY and CDR2 SVGAGI. V lost 6 bases to trimming and J lost 6 bases; unmatched junction nucleotides: 12. CDR3 sequence: CASSQTGTSIQTQYF. CDR3 sequence (DNA): TGTGCCAGCAGCCAGACCGGGACTAGTATCCAGACCCAGTACTTC.

The chain employs TRBV25-1 and TRBJ1-4, with 8 positions matching TRBD1. V lost 10 bases to trimming and J lost 8 bases; unmatched junction nucleotides: 9. Germline CDR1 is MGHDK and CDR2 is SYGVNS. This CDR3 spans 13 amino acids. The CDR3 DNA follows: TGTGCCACGAGCAGGGGGCGCCAAGAAAAACTGTTTTTT. It encodes CATSRGRQEKLFF.

This CDR3 reads CASSPPGQNNEKLFF. The DNA of the CDR3 is TGTGCCAGCAGTCCACCGGGACAAAATAATGAAAAACTGTTTTTT. V and J are TRBV2 and TRBJ1-4; D perhaps matches TRBD1 (6 bases). The ends were cut back, 5 bases at V and 4 bases at J, with 14 bases in the middle. Germline V gene sequence: CDR1 SNHLY, CDR2 FYNNEI. The CDR3 covers 15 residues.

The chain employs TRBV5-4 and TRBJ1-2, with 10 positions matching TRBD1. The CDR3 length is 16 residues. The germline V gene has CDR1 SGHNT and CDR2 YYREEE (reference sequence). After removal of 0 bases from V and 1 base from J, the junction contained 3 bases not matched to a gene. This CDR3 is CASSLGQGAFNYGYTF. CDR3 sequence (DNA): TGTGCCAGCAGCTTGGGACAGGGGGCTTTTAACTATGGCTACACCTTC.

The V call is TRBV5-4, the J call TRBJ2-3, with TRBD1 matching 7 bases. The CDR3 is made up of 15 amino acids. Trimming cost V 2 bases and J 2 bases; bases outside gene matches: 5. Germline lookup yields CDR1 SGHNT and CDR2 YYREEE (reference sequence). CDR3 in amino acids: CASSFPGQLTDTQYF. The CDR3 DNA sequence: TGTGCCAGCAGCTTTCCGGGACAGCTCACAGATACGCAGTATTTT.

The V and J genes are TRBV6-2 or TRBV6-3 and TRBJ1-2, with a tentative D call TRBD1 (5 bases). Germline V gives CDR1 MNHEY, CDR2 SVGEGT. Trimming left V 3 bases short and J 6 bases short, with 17 bases between. This CDR3 contains 15 residues. The CDR3 reads CASSYLLGGTNGYTF. The DNA for the CDR3 is TGTGCCAGCAGTTATCTTCTCGGGGGGACGAATGGCTACACCTTC.

The J gene is TRBJ1-4, the V gene TRBV19, with a weak D call TRBD1 (6 bases). The CDR3 extends over 20 amino acids. From germline, CDR1 is LNHDA and CDR2 SQIVND (reference sequence). Trimming left V 3 bases short and J 0 bases short, with 23 bases between. CDR3 nucleotides: TGTGCCAGTAGTATTCCCCCCGTCGGGGGGCTCTTTGCAACTAATGAAAAACTGTTTTTT. Its translation is CASSIPPVGGLFATNEKLFF.

The V call is TRBV7-2, the J call TRBJ2-7; 7 nucleotides match TRBD1. Germline V gene data show CDR1 as SGHTA and CDR2 as FQGNSA. J was trimmed by 2 bases and V by 5 bases; bases with no gene match: 12. The CDR3 runs to 16 residues. The CDR3: CASSQRGQQQPYEQYF. Written as DNA, the CDR3 is TGTGCCAGCAGCCAACGGGGACAGCAACAGCCCTACGAGCAGTACTTC.

The rearrangement links TRBV6-2 or TRBV6-3 to TRBJ1-5, with 10 positions matching TRBD1. CDR1 and CDR2 (germline): MNHEY, SVGEGT. The V and J ends lost 5 bases and 4 bases, in that order; junction bases with no gene match: 5. This CDR3 contains 15 residues. The CDR3 sequence is CASSRRDRGNQPQHF. In DNA, the CDR3 is TGTGCCAGCAGTCGCCGGGACAGGGGAAATCAGCCCCAGCATTTT.

This chain links TRBV27 with TRBJ1-2; possible D gene TRBD1, 5 bases. V was cut by 2 bases and J by 2 bases, with 9 bases left in between. Germline V gene sequence: CDR1 MNHEY, CDR2 SMNVEV (reference sequence). The CDR3 covers 14 residues. The CDR3 loop reads CASSLGQGNYGYTF. The CDR3 bases are TGTGCCAGCAGTTTAGGGCAGGGCAACTATGGCTACACCTTC.

This clone was seen a handful of times. This chain connects TRBV4-3 to TRBJ2-6; D ambiguous. Germline V gene lookup returns CDR1 LGHNA and CDR2 YSLEER. The CDR3 is 15 amino acids. V was trimmed by 0 bases and J by 0 bases, leaving 3 bases between them. CDR3 in amino acids: CASSQDNSGANVLTF. The CDR3 DNA follows: TGCGCCAGCAGCCAAGATAACTCTGGGGCCAACGTCCTGACTTTC.

The chain employs TRBV5-1 and TRBJ2-7; possibly TRBD1 for D (5 bases). The V end was cut by 0 bases, the J end by 7 bases, with 14 bases between. Looked up from germline, CDR1 is SGHRS and CDR2 is YFSETQ. This CDR3 spans 14 amino acids. DNA for the CDR3: TGCGCCAGCAGCTTGGGGACACCGGTGGGTGAGCAGTACTTC. Translated: CASSLGTPVGEQYF. Complete variable domain (other parts from reference TRBV5-1 and TRBJ2-7): KAGVTQTPRYLIKTRGQQVTLSCSPISGHRSVSWYQQTPGQGLQFLFEYFSETQRNKGNFPGRFSGRQFSNSRSEMNVSTLELGDSALYLCASSLGTPVGEQYFGPGTRLTVT.

CDR3 coding DNA: TGTGCCAGCAGTGAAGCAGCCGCAAACACTGAAGCTTTCTTT. Amino acid sequence: CASSEAAANTEAFF. J is TRBJ1-1 and V is TRBV6-1, with D hard to call. From germline, CDR1 is MNHNS and CDR2 SASEGT. This CDR3 has 14 amino acids. V gave up 0 bases and J gave up 2 bases, with 7 bases separating them.

The V gene is TRBV6-5, the J gene TRBJ1-2; D is undetermined. The CDR3 loop spans 15 amino acids. V was clipped by 0 bases and J by 2 bases, with 10 bases between them. CDR1 and CDR2 (germline): MNHEY, SVGAGI. CDR3 amino acids: CASSYSKRENYGYTF. The CDR3 DNA follows: TGTGCCAGCAGTTACTCGAAAAGAGAGAACTATGGCTACACCTTC.

This chain uses TRBV23-1 with TRBJ2-7, with D possibly matching TRBD2 (5 bases). TRBV23-1 is known as an ORF, though its function is uncertain. The CDR3 loop spans 9 amino acids. The V gene lost 9 bases and the J gene lost 10 bases, with 10 bases spanning the gap. The CDR3 sequence: CARRETQYF. DNA for the CDR3: TGCGCCAGAAGGGAGACACAGTACTTC.

Remarks on this clone: The same CDR3 is also encoded by other DNA sequences in this sample. The J gene is TRBJ1-1, the V gene TRBV11-2; D remains ambiguous. The CDR3 consists of 13 residues. Between the trimmed V and J ends, which lost 2 bases and 3 bases, there was a span of 7 bases. Germline CDR1 reads SGHAT; CDR2 reads FQNNGV. The CDR3 loop reads CASSLREDTEAFF. CDR3 DNA sequence: TGTGCCAGCAGCTTACGGGAAGACACTGAAGCTTTCTTT.

This clone was seen once. The J gene is TRBJ1-6, the V gene TRBV18; D unclear. Trimming cost V 3 bases and J 4 bases, with 7 bases left between them. Germline loops: CDR1 KGHSH, CDR2 LQKENI. The CDR3 length is 14 residues. CDR3 region: CASSPPGYNSPLHF. CDR3 sequence (DNA): TGTGCCAGCTCACCCCCGGGATATAATTCACCCCTCCACTTT.

This clone was found a few times. V usage is TRBV24-1 and J usage is TRBJ2-7, with D maybe TRBD2 (5 bases). There are 11 residues in the CDR3. CDR1 is KGHDR, CDR2 SFDVKD, per germline. V dropped 7 bases and J dropped 7 bases, with 10 bases sitting between them. As DNA, the CDR3 is TGTGCCACCAGCCTTGGGGAGGAGCAGTACTTC. It yields the protein CATSLGEEQYF.

The rearrangement uses TRBV27 and TRBJ2-5; 7 bases align to TRBD1. The germline V gene encodes CDR1 MNHEY and CDR2 SMNVEV (reference sequence). The CDR3 loop spans 14 amino acids. V shed 7 bases and J 2 bases; nucleotides not matched to a gene: 7. The CDR3 nucleotides read TGTGCCAGCAATCCAGGGGGACGTCAAGAGACCCAGTACTTC. Encoded protein: CASNPGGRQETQYF.

This rearrangement joins TRBV2 to TRBJ2-4, with 7 bases lining up with TRBD1. The CDR3 sequence is 16 residues long. V trimming: 4 bases; J trimming: 7 bases; junction bases outside the gene matches: 13. CDR1 is SNHLY, CDR2 FYNNEI, per germline. CDR3 region: CASSGVRTGAGNIQYF. DNA for the CDR3: TGTGCCAGCAGTGGGGTTCGCACAGGGGCCGGGAACATTCAGTACTTC.